This TCR beta chain was found in a study of CD4 T cell repertoires in COVID-19. Study at large: After less than 12 days of IL-2 expansion, CFSE-low cells were relabeled and restimulated with other coronavirus spikes. Regarding the study as a whole: In SARS-CoV and/or HKU1 spike cultures, between roughly 7 and 25% of SARS-CoV-2 clonotypes reappeared.

The length of the CDR3 is 11 residues. V lost 0 bases and J 6 bases, leaving 6 bases between the germline ends. Germline CDR1 reads DFQATT; CDR2 reads SNEGSKA (reference sequence). This clone showed up just a few times. The antigen is not known. Profiling relied on immunoSEQ multiplex PCR, and the TCRdb table lists in-frame clones only, not all of them. The sample includes 65,000 to 95,000 clones, roughly 85% of them seen just once. These patients had recovered from COVID-19 ranging mild to severe. This TCR derives from a human donor who had COVID-19. The chain uses TRBV20-1 and TRBJ2-7; D not certain. This sample comprised CD4+ T cells from peripheral blood, obtained after recovery from COVID-19. CDR3 in amino acids: CSAREQLEQYF. CDR3 DNA: TGCAGTGCTAGAGAACAGCTCGAGCAGTACTTC.